What follows describes a single T cell receptor beta chain. Only in-frame clones appear in the TCRdb table, and some are missing; sequencing was by immunoSEQ multiplex PCR. Of under 60,000 clones in the sample, roughly 66% were seen once. This sample was taken from a study of PD-1 blockade in classical Hodgkin lymphoma. Relapses following autologous stem cell transplantation were seen in all patients, with brentuximab vedotin exposure varying. The germline V gene has CDR1 GTSNPN and CDR2 SVGIG (reference sequence). The CDR3 loop spans 15 amino acids. V was pared by 5 bases and J by 0 bases, with 11 bases between.

V and J are TRBV30 and TRBJ2-6, with a weak D call TRBD2 (5 bases). This specimen was peripheral blood mononuclear cells (PBMCs), taken before the second cycle of nivolumab. This sequence was found in a human donor with classical Hodgkin lymphoma. Here the CDR3 DNA reads TGTGCCTGGGGCCGGAGGCGCTCTGGGGCCAACGTCCTGACTTTC. Residues: CAWGRRRSGANVLTF. Combining the CDR3 with reference TRBV30 and TRBJ2-6 gives the whole variable domain SQTIHQWPATLVQPVGSPLSLECTVEGTSNPNLYWYRQAAGRGLQLLFYSVGIGQISSEVPQNLSASRPQDRQFILSSKKLLLSDSGFYLCAWGRRRSGANVLTFGAGSRLTVL.